This T cell receptor (beta chain) is from a study of blood T cells in healthy people across ages. Healthy Caucasian individuals from Russia aged 6 to 90 were enrolled as donors. Total RNA was extracted at no less than 6 micrograms per sample. Concerning this clonotype: The antigen is not known.

The V gene's germline CDR1 is DFQATT and CDR2 SNEGSKA (reference sequence). Unmatched junction bases numbered 10, after V lost 3 bases and J lost 4 bases. This CDR3 comprises 16 residues. Primers used in a second PCR of about 6 to 11 cycles were a sample-barcoded 5' primer and a J-beta primer mix. MiXCR, applied by TCRdb to the 5' RACE reads, yields one record per CDR3 protein. The sample yields approximately 1.5 million distinct CDR3 sequences, approximately 42% seen once. The study, taken as a whole, reports: Reliance upon unsorted PBMCs precluded definitive naive versus antigen-experienced comparison. The donors' CMV status was not determined, possibly confounding changes in expanded clonotypes.

The origin of this receptor is a woman between 18 and 29 years old in good health. The sequenced material came from blood. The V gene is TRBV20-1, the J gene TRBJ2-1; TRBD2 aligns across 9 bases. The DNA of the CDR3 is TGCAGTGCTAGTTTTCTGCGGGGGGGCAGGTACAATGAGCAGTTCTTC. Its translation: CSASFLRGGRYNEQFF.